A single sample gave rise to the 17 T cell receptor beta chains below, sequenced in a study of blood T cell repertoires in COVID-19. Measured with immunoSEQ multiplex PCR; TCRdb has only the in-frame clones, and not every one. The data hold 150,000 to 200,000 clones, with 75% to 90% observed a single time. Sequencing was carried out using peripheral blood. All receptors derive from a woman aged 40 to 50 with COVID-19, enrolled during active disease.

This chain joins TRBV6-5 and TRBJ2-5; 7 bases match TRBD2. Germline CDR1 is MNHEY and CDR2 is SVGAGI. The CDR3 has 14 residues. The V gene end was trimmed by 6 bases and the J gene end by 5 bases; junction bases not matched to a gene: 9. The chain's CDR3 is CASRISGSSETQYF. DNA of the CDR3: TGTGCCAGCAGAATTAGCGGGTCCTCGGAGACCCAGTACTTC.

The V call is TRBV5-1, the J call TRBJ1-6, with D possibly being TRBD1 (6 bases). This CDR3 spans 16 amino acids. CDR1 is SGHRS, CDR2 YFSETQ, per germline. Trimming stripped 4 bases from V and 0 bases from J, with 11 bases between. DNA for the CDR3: TGCGCCAGCAGCACAGGACAGAGCTCCTATAATTCACCCCTCCACTTT. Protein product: CASSTGQSSYNSPLHF.

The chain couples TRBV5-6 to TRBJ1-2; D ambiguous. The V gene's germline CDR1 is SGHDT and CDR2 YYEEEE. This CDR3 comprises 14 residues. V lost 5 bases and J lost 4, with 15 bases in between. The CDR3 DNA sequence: TGTGCCAGCAGAATACGACTCAATTCCTATGGCTACACCTTC. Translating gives CASRIRLNSYGYTF.

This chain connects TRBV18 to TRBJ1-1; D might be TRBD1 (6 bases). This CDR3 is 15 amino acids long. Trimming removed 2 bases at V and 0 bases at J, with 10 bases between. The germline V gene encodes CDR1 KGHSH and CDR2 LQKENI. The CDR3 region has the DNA TGTGCCAGCTCACCATCAACAGGGATGAACACTGAAGCTTTCTTT. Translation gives CASSPSTGMNTEAFF.

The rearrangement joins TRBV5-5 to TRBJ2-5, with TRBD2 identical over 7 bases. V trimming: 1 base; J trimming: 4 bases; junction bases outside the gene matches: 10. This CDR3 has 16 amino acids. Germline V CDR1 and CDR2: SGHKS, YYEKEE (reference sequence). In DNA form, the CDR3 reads TGTGCCAGCAGCTTGAGGCCGGGGGGTGGAGGAGAGACCCAGTACTTC. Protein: CASSLRPGGGGETQYF.

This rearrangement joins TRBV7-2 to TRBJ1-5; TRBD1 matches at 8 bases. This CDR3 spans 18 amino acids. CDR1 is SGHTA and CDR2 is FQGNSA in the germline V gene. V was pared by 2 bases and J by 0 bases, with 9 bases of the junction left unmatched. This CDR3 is CASSLRPGGFDSNQPQHF. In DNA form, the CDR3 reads TGTGCCAGCAGCTTACGGCCAGGGGGCTTCGATAGCAATCAGCCCCAGCATTTT.

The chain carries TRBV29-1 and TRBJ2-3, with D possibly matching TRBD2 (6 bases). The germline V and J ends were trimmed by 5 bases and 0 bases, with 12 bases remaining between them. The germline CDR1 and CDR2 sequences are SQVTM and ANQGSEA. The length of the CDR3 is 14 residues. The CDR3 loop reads CSVTGGSSTDTQYF. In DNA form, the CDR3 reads TGCAGCGTTACCGGGGGTTCTAGCACAGATACGCAGTATTTT.

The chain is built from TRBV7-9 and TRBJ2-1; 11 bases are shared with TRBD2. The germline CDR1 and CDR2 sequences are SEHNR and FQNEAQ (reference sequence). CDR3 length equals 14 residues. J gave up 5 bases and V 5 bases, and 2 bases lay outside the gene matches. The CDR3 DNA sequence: TGTGCCAGCAGCATACTAGCGGGAGACAATGAGCAGTTCTTC. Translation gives CASSILAGDNEQFF.

CDR3 protein: CASSLSTGNYGYTF. CDR3 in DNA: TGTGCCAGCAGCTTATCGACAGGCAACTATGGCTACACCTTC. The chain uses TRBV11-2 and TRBJ1-2, with D tentatively TRBD1 (6 bases). In germline, CDR1 is SGHAT, CDR2 FQNNGV. Trimming shortened V by 2 bases and J by 2 bases, and 9 bases separated the two germline ends. This CDR3 is built from 14 residues.

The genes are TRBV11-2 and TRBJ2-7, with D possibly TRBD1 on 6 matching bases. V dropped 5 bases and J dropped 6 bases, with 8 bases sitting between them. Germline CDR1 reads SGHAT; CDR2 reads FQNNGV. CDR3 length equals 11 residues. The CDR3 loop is CASSRQVEQYF. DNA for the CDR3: TGTGCCAGCAGCCGACAGGTCGAGCAGTACTTC. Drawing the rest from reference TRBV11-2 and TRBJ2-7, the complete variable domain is EAGVAQSPRYKIIEKRQSVAFWCNPISGHATLYWYQQILGQGPKLLIQFQNNGVVDDSQLPKDRFSAERLKGVDSTLKIQPAKLEDSAVYLCASSRQVEQYFGPGTRLTVT.

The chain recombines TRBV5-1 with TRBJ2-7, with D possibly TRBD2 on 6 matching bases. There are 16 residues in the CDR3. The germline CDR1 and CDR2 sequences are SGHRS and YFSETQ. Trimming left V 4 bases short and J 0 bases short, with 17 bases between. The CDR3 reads CASSHVLGGTSYEQYF. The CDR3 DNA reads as TGCGCCAGCAGCCACGTTCTCGGCGGGACCTCCTACGAGCAGTACTTC. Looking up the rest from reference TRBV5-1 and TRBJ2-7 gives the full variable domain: KAGVTQTPRYLIKTRGQQVTLSCSPISGHRSVSWYQQTPGQGLQFLFEYFSETQRNKGNFPGRFSGRQFSNSRSEMNVSTLELGDSALYLCASSHVLGGTSYEQYFGPGTRLTVT.

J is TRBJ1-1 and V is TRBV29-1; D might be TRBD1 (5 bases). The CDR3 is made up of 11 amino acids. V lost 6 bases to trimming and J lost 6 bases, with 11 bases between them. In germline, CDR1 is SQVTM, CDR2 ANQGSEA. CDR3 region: CSVADSPEAFF. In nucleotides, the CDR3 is TGCAGCGTCGCTGACAGCCCTGAAGCTTTCTTT.

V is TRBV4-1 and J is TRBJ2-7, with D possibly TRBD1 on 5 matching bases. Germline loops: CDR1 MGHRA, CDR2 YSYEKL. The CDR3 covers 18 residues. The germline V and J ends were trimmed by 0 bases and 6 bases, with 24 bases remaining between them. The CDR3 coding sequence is TGCGCCAGCAGCCAAGATACGGACAATCTAGGTTTTTTTGGCGAGCAGTACTTC. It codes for CASSQDTDNLGFFGEQYF.

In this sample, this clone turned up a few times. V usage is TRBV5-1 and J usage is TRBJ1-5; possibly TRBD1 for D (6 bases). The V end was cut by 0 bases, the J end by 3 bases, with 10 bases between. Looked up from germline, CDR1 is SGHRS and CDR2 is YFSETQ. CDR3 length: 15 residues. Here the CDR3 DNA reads TGCGCCAGCAGCTTGGACGACAGGACCAATCAGCCCCAGCATTTT. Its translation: CASSLDDRTNQPQHF.

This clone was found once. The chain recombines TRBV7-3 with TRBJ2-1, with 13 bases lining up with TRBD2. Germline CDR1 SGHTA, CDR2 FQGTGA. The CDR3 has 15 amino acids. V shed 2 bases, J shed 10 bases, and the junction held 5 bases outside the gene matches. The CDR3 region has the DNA TGTGCCAGCAGCTTAGGACTAGCGGGAGTATCGGAGCAGTTCTTC. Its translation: CASSLGLAGVSEQFF.

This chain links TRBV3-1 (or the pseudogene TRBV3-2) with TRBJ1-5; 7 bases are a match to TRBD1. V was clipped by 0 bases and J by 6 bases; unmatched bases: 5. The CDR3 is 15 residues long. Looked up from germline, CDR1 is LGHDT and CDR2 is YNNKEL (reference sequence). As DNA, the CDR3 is TGTGCCAGCAGCCAAGATTTTCAGGGGGTTCAGCCCCAGCATTTT. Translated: CASSQDFQGVQPQHF.

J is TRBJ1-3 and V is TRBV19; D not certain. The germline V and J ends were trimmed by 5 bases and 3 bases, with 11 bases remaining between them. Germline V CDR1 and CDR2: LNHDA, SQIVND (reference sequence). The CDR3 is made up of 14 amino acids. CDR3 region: CASSRGGDGNTIYF. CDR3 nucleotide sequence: TGTGCCAGTAGTCGGGGAGGAGATGGAAACACCATATATTTT.